The rows below give T cell receptor beta chains drawn from one sample of a study of response to subunit inactivated influenza vaccine. TCRdb reprocessed the RT-PCR reads with MiXCR, giving one entry per CDR3 protein. The table lists about half a million distinct CDR3 sequences, approximately 7.6% of them singletons. Material: PBMCs from blood, obtained around 25 months after vaccination. The receptors stem from a man between 50 and 70 years old who received an inactivated influenza vaccine. Both conserved end residues are part of each CDR3. A D gene is named only where the DNA matches it firmly. Not all rows give a size; the values are once, few, many and, for expanded clones, a class.

j_call | v_call | d_call | clone_size | cdr3_aa | cdr3_nt
TRBJ1-1 | TRBV5-1 | . | few | CASSLLVQGRMNTEAFF | TGCGCCAGCAGCTTGTTGGTCCAGGGGAGAATGAACACTGAAGCTTTCTTT
TRBJ1-1 | TRBV20-1 | . | few | CSATLMNTEAFF | TGCAGTGCCACCTTAATGAACACTGAAGCTTTCTTT
TRBJ2-2 | TRBV3-1 | . | once | CASCKEGLGANTGELFF | TGTGCCAGCTGCAAAGAGGGGCTAGGGGCGAACACCGGGGAGCTGTTTTTT
TRBJ2-6 | TRBV29-1 | . | few | CSVGGLYSGANVLTF | TGCAGCGTTGGGGGATTGTATTCTGGGGCCAACGTCCTGACTTTC
TRBJ2-1 | TRBV7-2 | . | few | CASSLAATYNEQFF | TGTGCCAGCAGCTTAGCGGCAACCTACAATGAGCAGTTCTTC
TRBJ1-2 | TRBV4-1 | . | . | CASSHEGGRGYGYTF | TGCGCCAGCAGCCATGAAGGGGGACGGGGCTATGGCTACACCTTC
TRBJ1-4 | TRBV5-6 | TRBD1 | many | CASSYGQGGEKLFF | TGTGCCAGCAGCTACGGACAGGGAGGTGAAAAACTGTTTTTT
TRBJ2-1 | TRBV5-1 | . | . | CASSLEGLDEQFF | TGCGCCAGCAGCTTGGAAGGGTTGGATGAGCAGTTCTTC
TRBJ2-7 | TRBV12-3/TRBV12-4 | . | few | CASAGESVGIYEQYF | TGTGCCAGCGCGGGTGAAAGTGTGGGGATTTACGAGCAGTACTTC
TRBJ2-3 | TRBV20-1 | . | . | CSARAGTSFLDTQYF | TGCAGTGCTAGAGCCGGGACTTCCTTCTTGGATACGCAGTATTTT
TRBJ1-2 | TRBV7-2 | . | . | CASSLDEGPYYGYTF | TGTGCCAGCAGCTTAGATGAGGGGCCCTACTATGGCTACACCTTC
TRBJ2-1 | TRBV5-4 | TRBD2 | few | CASSLEVRLAGGLRKYNEQFF | TGTGCCAGCAGCTTGGAAGTTCGCCTAGCGGGAGGCCTGCGAAAATACAATGAGCAGTTCTTC
TRBJ1-6 | TRBV4-2 | . | many | CASSQGYPNSPLHF | TGTGCCAGCAGCCAGGGCTACCCTAATTCACCCCTCCACTTT
TRBJ1-2 | TRBV6-1 | TRBD1 | . | CASSEVVGGWGYTF | TGTGCCAGCAGTGAAGTTGTAGGGGGCTGGGGCTACACCTTC
TRBJ1-5 | TRBV6-2/TRBV6-3 | . | . | CASSYGQLYSNQPQHF | TGTGCCAGCAGTTACGGGCAGCTTTATAGCAATCAGCCCCAGCATTTT
TRBJ1-4 | TRBV12-3/TRBV12-4 | . | . | CASGVGGALEKLFF | TGTGCCAGCGGAGTGGGGGGGGCGTTGGAAAAACTGTTTTTT
TRBJ2-7 | TRBV12-3/TRBV12-4 | . | few | CASWYGSPYEQYF | TGTGCCAGCTGGTACGGGAGTCCCTACGAGCAGTACTTC
TRBJ1-2 | TRBV29-1 | TRBD1 | many | CSVKPGQAYSNYGYTF | TGCAGCGTGAAGCCGGGACAGGCCTATTCTAACTATGGCTACACCTTC
TRBJ2-6 | TRBV2 | . | . | CASREIPSGANVLTF | TGTGCCAGCAGAGAGATTCCCTCTGGGGCCAACGTCCTGACTTTC
TRBJ2-3 | TRBV20-1 | TRBD2 | few | CSADLGLAGEDTQYF | TGCAGTGCAGACCTGGGACTAGCGGGAGAGGATACGCAGTATTTT
TRBJ1-6 | TRBV18 | TRBD1 | . | CASSPLSALYGTGRNSPLHF | TGTGCCAGCTCACCACTATCTGCACTTTACGGGACAGGGCGGAATTCACCCCTCCACTTT
TRBJ1-6 | TRBV20-1 | TRBD1 | few | CSAPLGQGLSISSYNSPLHF | TGCAGTGCCCCACTGGGACAGGGTTTGAGCATTAGCTCCTATAATTCACCCCTCCACTTT
TRBJ2-7 | TRBV6-5 | . | . | CASSSTGTGEQYF | TGTGCCAGCAGTTCCACAGGGACGGGTGAGCAGTACTTC
TRBJ1-4 | TRBV7-2 | TRBD1 | few | CASSRDRRNEKLFF | TGTGCCAGCAGCCGGGACAGGAGAAATGAAAAACTGTTTTTT
TRBJ2-7 | TRBV7-2 | TRBD1 | . | CASSLAGQGFYEQYF | TGTGCCAGCAGCTTAGCGGGACAGGGTTTTTACGAGCAGTACTTC
TRBJ2-1 | TRBV15 | . | few | CATSRLGEQFF | TGTGCCACCAGCAGACTGGGTGAGCAGTTCTTC
TRBJ2-3 | TRBV4-1 | . | few | CASSQISMGADTQYF | TGCGCCAGCAGCCAAATTAGCATGGGGGCAGATACGCAGTATTTT
TRBJ2-2 | TRBV2 | TRBD2 | few | CASSDPGGPIYTGELFF | TGTGCCAGCAGTGACCCGGGAGGGCCGATATACACCGGGGAGCTGTTTTTT
TRBJ1-4 | TRBV5-1 | . | few | CASSLARDGEKLFF | TGCGCCAGCAGCTTGGCCCGAGATGGGGAAAAACTGTTTTTT
TRBJ2-4 | TRBV20-1 | . | many | CSASRQIKNIQYF | TGCAGTGCTAGTCGACAGATAAAAAACATTCAGTACTTC
TRBJ2-4 | TRBV6-5 | TRBD1 | many | CASSSGTGANIQYF | TGTGCCAGCAGTTCCGGGACAGGGGCAAACATTCAGTACTTC
TRBJ2-2 | TRBV6-5 | TRBD2 | . | CASSYSISGLAGGTGELFF | TGTGCCAGCAGTTACTCGATTTCTGGACTAGCGGGAGGTACCGGGGAGCTGTTTTTT
TRBJ2-7 | TRBV4-1 | . | few | CASSQDWGYEQYF | TGCGCCAGCAGCCAAGATTGGGGATACGAGCAGTACTTC
TRBJ2-7 | TRBV29-1 | TRBD1 | . | CSAGTGADEQYF | TGCAGCGCCGGGACAGGGGCTGACGAGCAGTACTTC
TRBJ2-1 | TRBV24-1 | TRBD2 | . | CATSDPTPGLAGLDEQFF | TGTGCCACCAGTGACCCGACCCCGGGACTAGCGGGATTGGATGAGCAGTTCTTC
TRBJ2-2 | TRBV10-3 | . | many | CAISESSGELFF | TGTGCCATCAGTGAGTCGAGCGGGGAGCTGTTTTTT
TRBJ2-2 | TRBV7-3 | . | few | CASSPTSIGNRVMGELFF | TGTGCCAGCAGCCCTACTTCGATCGGGAACCGAGTAATGGGGGAGCTGTTTTTT
TRBJ1-6 | TRBV5-1 | . | . | CASSSSPNSPLHF | TGCGCCAGCAGTTCAAGCCCAAATTCACCCCTCCACTTT
TRBJ2-3 | TRBV28 | TRBD1 | many | CASSLFRGGGSTDTQYF | TGTGCCAGCAGTTTATTCCGAGGGGGCGGGAGCACAGATACGCAGTATTTT
TRBJ2-5 | TRBV10-3 | TRBD2 | . | CAISESPGLAGAMLETQYF | TGTGCCATCAGTGAGTCTCCAGGACTAGCGGGAGCCATGTTAGAGACCCAGTACTTC
TRBJ1-5 | TRBV28 | . | . | CASSPGPIQLLHQPQHF | TGTGCCAGCAGCCCCGGACCTATACAGTTACTCCATCAGCCCCAGCATTTT
TRBJ2-1 | TRBV5-1 | TRBD2 | few | CASRAGVRNEQFF | TGCGCCAGCAGGGCGGGAGTACGCAATGAGCAGTTCTTC
TRBJ1-2 | TRBV29-1 | . | . | CSVEVSPRGYTF | TGCAGCGTTGAAGTCTCTCCGCGGGGCTACACCTTC
TRBJ2-2 | TRBV28 | TRBD1 | once | CASSISTGGDTGELFF | TGTGCCAGCAGTATATCGACAGGGGGTGACACCGGGGAGCTGTTTTTT
TRBJ2-3 | TRBV24-1 | . | many | CATSDLRGSGNTQYF | TGTGCCACCAGTGATTTAAGGGGGAGTGGGAATACGCAGTATTTT
TRBJ2-2 | TRBV4-3 | TRBD1 | many | CASSHIQGTNTGELFF | TGCGCCAGCAGCCACATACAGGGGACGAACACCGGGGAGCTGTTTTTT
TRBJ2-7 | TRBV7-2 | . | many | CASSSSGSYEQYF | TGTGCCAGCAGTAGTTCGGGGTCCTACGAGCAGTACTTC
TRBJ2-1 | TRBV3-1 | . | few | CASSQLTYNEQFF | TGTGCCAGCAGCCAATTGACCTACAATGAGCAGTTCTTC
TRBJ2-3 | TRBV20-1 | . | few | CSAIRFERDTQYF | TGCAGTGCTATAAGATTCGAGCGGGATACGCAGTATTTT
TRBJ2-7 | TRBV30 | TRBD1 | few | CAWSGGTGGAEQYF | TGTGCCTGGAGTGGGGGGACAGGGGGCGCCGAGCAGTACTTC